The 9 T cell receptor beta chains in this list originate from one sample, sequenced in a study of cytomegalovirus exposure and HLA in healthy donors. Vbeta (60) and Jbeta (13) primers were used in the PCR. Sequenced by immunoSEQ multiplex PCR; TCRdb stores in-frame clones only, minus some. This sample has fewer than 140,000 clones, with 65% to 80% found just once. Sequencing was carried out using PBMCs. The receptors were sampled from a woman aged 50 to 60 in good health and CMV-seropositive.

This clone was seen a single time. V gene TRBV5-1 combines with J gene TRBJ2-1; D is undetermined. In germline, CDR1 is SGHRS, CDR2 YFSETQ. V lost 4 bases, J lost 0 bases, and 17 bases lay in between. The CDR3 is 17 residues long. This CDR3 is CASSLSKPSSSYNEQFF. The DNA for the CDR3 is TGCGCCAGCAGCCTATCAAAGCCGTCGAGCTCCTACAATGAGCAGTTCTTC.

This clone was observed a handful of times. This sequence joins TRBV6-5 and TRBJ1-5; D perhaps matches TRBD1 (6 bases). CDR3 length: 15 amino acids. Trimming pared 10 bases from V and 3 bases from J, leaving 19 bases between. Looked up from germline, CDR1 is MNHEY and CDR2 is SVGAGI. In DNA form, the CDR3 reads TGTGCCACTCGGACAGCCGGAGGCCCCAATCAGCCCCAGCATTTT. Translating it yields CATRTAGGPNQPQHF.

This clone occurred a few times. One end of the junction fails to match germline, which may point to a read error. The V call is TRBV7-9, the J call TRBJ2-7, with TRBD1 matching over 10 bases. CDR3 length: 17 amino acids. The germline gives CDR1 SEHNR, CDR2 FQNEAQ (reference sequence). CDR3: CSSSIRDRGYRPSEQYF. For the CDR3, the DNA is TGTTCCAGCAGCATACGGGACAGGGGATATCGGCCGTCCGAGCAGTACTTC.

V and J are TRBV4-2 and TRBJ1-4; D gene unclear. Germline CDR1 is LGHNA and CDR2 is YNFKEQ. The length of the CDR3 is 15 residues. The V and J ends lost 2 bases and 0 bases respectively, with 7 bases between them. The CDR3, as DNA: TGTGCCAGCAGCCAATCCCCCACAACTAATGAAAAACTGTTTTTT. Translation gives CASSQSPTTNEKLFF.

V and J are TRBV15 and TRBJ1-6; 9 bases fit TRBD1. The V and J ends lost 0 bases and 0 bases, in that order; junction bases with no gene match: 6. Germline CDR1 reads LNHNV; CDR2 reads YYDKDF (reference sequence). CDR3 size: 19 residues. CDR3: CATSRERGQGSSYNSPLHF. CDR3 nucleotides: TGTGCCACCAGCAGAGAAAGGGGACAGGGTAGCTCCTATAATTCACCCCTCCACTTT.

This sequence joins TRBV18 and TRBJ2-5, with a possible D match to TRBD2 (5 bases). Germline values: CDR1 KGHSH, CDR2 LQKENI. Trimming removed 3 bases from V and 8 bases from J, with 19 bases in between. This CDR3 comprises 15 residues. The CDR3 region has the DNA TGTGCCAGCTCACCTAGTCTAGCTTCAAGAGAAACCCAGTACTTC. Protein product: CASSPSLASRETQYF.

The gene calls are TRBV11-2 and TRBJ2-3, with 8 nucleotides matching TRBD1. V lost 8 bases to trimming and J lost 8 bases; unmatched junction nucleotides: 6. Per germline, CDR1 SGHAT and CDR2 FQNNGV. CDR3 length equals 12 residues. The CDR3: CASSRQGITQYF. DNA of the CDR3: TGTGCCAGCTCAAGACAGGGGATTACGCAGTATTTT.

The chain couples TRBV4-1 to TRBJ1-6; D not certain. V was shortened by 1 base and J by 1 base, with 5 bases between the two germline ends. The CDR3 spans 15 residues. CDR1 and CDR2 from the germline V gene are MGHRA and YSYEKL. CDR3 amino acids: CASSQGRSYNSPLHF. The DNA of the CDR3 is TGCGCCAGCAGCCAAGGGAGGTCCTATAATTCACCCCTCCACTTT.

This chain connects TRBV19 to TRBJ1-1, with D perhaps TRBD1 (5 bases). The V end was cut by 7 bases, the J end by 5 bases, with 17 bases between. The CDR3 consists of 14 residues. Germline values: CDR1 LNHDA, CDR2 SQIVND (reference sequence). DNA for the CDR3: TGTGCCAGTACCTATAAGCAGGGTTCAACTGAAGCTTTCTTT. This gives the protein CASTYKQGSTEAFF.